Shown below are 6 T cell receptor beta chains from a single sample sequenced in a study of blood T cell repertoires in COVID-19. The protocol was immunoSEQ multiplex PCR, while the TCRdb copy is restricted to in-frame clones and leaves out a portion. The sample has hundreds of thousands of clones; approximately 84% are singletons. Material for sequencing was peripheral blood. Every receptor here comes from an elderly woman with acute or convalescent COVID-19.

The rearrangement joins TRBV30 to TRBJ2-7; the match to TRBD2 covers 9 bases. The CDR3 is 13 residues long. After removal of 5 bases from V and 2 bases from J, the junction contained 4 bases not matched to a gene. Germline-derived CDR1 and CDR2 are GTSNPN and SVGIG (reference sequence). The CDR3 region is CAWGGLAPYEQYF. CDR3 DNA sequence: TGTGCCTGGGGGGGACTAGCACCCTACGAGCAGTACTTC.

This clone was counted only a few times. V usage is TRBV5-1 and J usage is TRBJ2-3; 9 nucleotides line up with TRBD1. V lost 0 bases to trimming and J lost 3 bases; unmatched junction nucleotides: 5. The CDR3 consists of 16 residues. Germline lookup yields CDR1 SGHRS and CDR2 YFSETQ. CDR3 coding DNA: TGCGCCAGCAGCTTGGGGGACAGGGTATCAACAGATACGCAGTATTTT. Translated, it gives CASSLGDRVSTDTQYF.

The CDR3 reads CASITGKESNQPQHF. The CDR3 nucleotides read TGCGCCAGCATAACAGGGAAGGAGAGCAATCAGCCCCAGCATTTT. The chain has TRBV5-1 and TRBJ1-5, with D perhaps matching TRBD1 (6 bases). Trimming took 6 bases from V and 1 from J, leaving 14 bases between them. The V gene's germline CDR1 is SGHRS and CDR2 YFSETQ. This CDR3 spans 15 amino acids.

The J gene is TRBJ1-1, the V gene TRBV2; no clear D. The length of the CDR3 is 15 residues. CDR1 SNHLY and CDR2 FYNNEI come from the germline V gene. Deletions cut 5 bases from V and 1 base from J, with 14 bases between. This CDR3 is CASSPLKTGNTEAFF. In nucleotides, the CDR3 is TGTGCCAGCAGTCCCCTAAAGACGGGGAACACTGAAGCTTTCTTT.

This rearrangement joins TRBV7-2 to TRBJ2-7, with D possibly TRBD2 on 7 matching bases. Germline CDR1 is SGHTA and CDR2 is FQGNSA. Trimming removed 0 bases from V and 6 bases from J, with 15 bases in between. CDR3 length: 15 residues. The CDR3 loop reads CASSLAGGLDLEQYF. The CDR3 DNA reads as TGTGCCAGCAGCTTAGCGGGGGGGCTAGATCTCGAGCAGTACTTC.

There are a few counts of this clone. V and J are TRBV29-1 and TRBJ2-3; weak D call: TRBD2 (7 bases). V lost 0 bases and J 5 bases, leaving 15 bases between the germline ends. CDR3 size: 15 residues. Germline CDR1 and CDR2: SQVTM and ANQGSEA. The chain's CDR3 is CSVEDRGGAGDTQYF. The CDR3, as DNA: TGCAGCGTTGAAGATCGAGGGGGGGCCGGAGATACGCAGTATTTT.